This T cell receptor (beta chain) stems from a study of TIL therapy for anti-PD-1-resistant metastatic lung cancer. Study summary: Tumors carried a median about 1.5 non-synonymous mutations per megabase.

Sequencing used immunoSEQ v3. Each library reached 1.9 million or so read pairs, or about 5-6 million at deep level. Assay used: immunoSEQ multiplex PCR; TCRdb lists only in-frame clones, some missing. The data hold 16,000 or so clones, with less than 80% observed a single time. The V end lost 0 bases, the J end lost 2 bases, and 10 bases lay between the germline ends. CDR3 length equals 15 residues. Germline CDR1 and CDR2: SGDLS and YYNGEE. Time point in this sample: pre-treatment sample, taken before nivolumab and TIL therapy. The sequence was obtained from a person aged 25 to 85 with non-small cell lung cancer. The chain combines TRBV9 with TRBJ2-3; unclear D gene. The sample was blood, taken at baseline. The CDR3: CASSVGSSSTDTQYF. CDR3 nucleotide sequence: TGTGCCAGCAGCGTAGGGTCTAGTTCCACAGATACGCAGTATTTT.